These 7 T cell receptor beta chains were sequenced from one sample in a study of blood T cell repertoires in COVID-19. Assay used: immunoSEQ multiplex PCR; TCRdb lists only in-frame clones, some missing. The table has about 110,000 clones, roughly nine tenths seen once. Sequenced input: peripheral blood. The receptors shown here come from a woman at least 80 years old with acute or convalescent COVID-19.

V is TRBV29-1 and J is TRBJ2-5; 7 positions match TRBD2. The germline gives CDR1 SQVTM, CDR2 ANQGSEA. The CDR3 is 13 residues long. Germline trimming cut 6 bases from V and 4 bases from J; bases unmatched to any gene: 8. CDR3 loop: CSVGTPGGETQYF. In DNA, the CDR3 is TGCAGCGTCGGGACTCCGGGGGGAGAGACCCAGTACTTC.

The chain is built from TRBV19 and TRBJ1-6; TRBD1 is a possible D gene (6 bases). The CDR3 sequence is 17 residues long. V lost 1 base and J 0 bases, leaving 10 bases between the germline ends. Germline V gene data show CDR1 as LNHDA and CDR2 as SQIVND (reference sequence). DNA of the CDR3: TGTGCCAGTAGTATAGGGGGGGGCTTCTCCTATAATTCACCCCTCCACTTT. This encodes CASSIGGGFSYNSPLHF.

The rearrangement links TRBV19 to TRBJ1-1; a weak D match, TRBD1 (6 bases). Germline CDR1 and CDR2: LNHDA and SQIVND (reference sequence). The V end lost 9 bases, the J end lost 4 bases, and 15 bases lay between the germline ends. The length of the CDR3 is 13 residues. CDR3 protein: CASTLTGLTEAFF. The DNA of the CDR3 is TGTGCCAGCACCTTAACAGGGCTCACTGAAGCTTTCTTT.

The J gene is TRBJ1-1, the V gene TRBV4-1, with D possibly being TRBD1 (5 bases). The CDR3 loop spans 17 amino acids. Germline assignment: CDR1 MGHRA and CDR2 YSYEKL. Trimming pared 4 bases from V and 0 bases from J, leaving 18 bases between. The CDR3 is CASSPFGGVPMNTEAFF. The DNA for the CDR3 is TGCGCCAGCAGCCCTTTCGGGGGGGTCCCCATGAACACTGAAGCTTTCTTT.

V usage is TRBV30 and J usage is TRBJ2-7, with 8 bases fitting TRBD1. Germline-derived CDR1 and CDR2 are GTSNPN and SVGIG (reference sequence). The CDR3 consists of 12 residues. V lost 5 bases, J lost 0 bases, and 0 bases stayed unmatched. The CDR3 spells CAWDRGSYEQYF. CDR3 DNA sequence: TGTGCCTGGGACAGGGGCTCCTACGAGCAGTACTTC.

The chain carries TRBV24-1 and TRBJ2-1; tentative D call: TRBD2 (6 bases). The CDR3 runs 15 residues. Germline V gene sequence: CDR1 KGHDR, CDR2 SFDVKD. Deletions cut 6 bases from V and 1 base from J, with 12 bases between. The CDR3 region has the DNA TGTGCCACCAGTATCCTGGGGGGTTCCTACAATGAGCAGTTCTTC. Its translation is CATSILGGSYNEQFF.

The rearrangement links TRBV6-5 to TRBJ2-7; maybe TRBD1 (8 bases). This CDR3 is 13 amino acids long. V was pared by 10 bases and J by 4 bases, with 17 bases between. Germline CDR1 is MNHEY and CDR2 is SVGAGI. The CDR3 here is CATGQGGIYEQYF. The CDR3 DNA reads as TGTGCCACCGGACAGGGAGGGATTTACGAGCAGTACTTC.